This is a list of T cell receptor beta chains from one sample in a study of beta chain features in type 1 diabetes. Using immunoSEQ multiplex PCR, the repertoire was profiled, and TCRdb retains in-frame clones only, with some absent. This sample has approximately 200,000 clones, with around 10% found just once. The specimen sequenced was naive CD4+ T cells from blood. These receptor sequences come from a woman between 18 and 29 years old in good health. The conserved cysteine and the conserved F or W are not part of the CDR3 here. The order of the fields is clone size, V gene, J gene, CDR3 protein. Size is stated for part of the rows, as once, few or many counts, or as a class when the clone is expanded.

clone_size: NA; v_call: TRBV29-1; j_call: TRBJ2-1; cdr3_aa: SVNPGGNEQF
clone_size: few; v_call: TRBV2; j_call: TRBJ2-5; cdr3_aa: ASSYRQGGETQY
clone_size: few; v_call: TRBV18; j_call: TRBJ1-6; cdr3_aa: ASLPDRVEVNSPLH
clone_size: few; v_call: TRBV7-2; j_call: TRBJ1-5; cdr3_aa: ASSKGTGGNQPQH
clone_size: few; v_call: TRBV4-1; j_call: TRBJ2-3; cdr3_aa: ASSQDPGSTDTQY
clone_size: many; v_call: TRBV5-4; j_call: TRBJ1-1; cdr3_aa: ASSFPGKGNTEAF
clone_size: NA; v_call: TRBV28; j_call: TRBJ1-1; cdr3_aa: ASSPSWEDTEAF
clone_size: NA; v_call: TRBV18; j_call: TRBJ1-2; cdr3_aa: ASSPDRALNYGYT
clone_size: few; v_call: TRBV2; j_call: TRBJ1-3; cdr3_aa: ASSERGTGNTIY
clone_size: NA; v_call: TRBV9; j_call: TRBJ2-2; cdr3_aa: ASSVAPLAGGPPNTGELF
clone_size: many; v_call: TRBV4-2; j_call: TRBJ2-1; cdr3_aa: ASSQEVGSASSYNEQF
clone_size: few; v_call: TRBV25-1; j_call: TRBJ2-5; cdr3_aa: ASSPPRGAGETQY
clone_size: NA; v_call: TRBV5-1; j_call: TRBJ2-7; cdr3_aa: ASSLPGGEQY
clone_size: few; v_call: TRBV25-1; j_call: TRBJ1-6; cdr3_aa: ASSESGNSPLH
clone_size: NA; v_call: TRBV9; j_call: TRBJ2-5; cdr3_aa: ASSLLAGGPQETQY
clone_size: few; v_call: TRBV5-6; j_call: TRBJ1-1; cdr3_aa: ASSRDTHLEAF
clone_size: NA; v_call: TRBV4-2; j_call: TRBJ2-7; cdr3_aa: ASSLGGDWDEPY